This T cell receptor (beta chain) was obtained from a study of T cells expressing NK-cell markers. Germline V lookup: CDR1 GTSNPN, CDR2 SVGIG (reference sequence). This CDR3 comprises 16 residues. Regarding the study as a whole: Top CD8+ clonotypes included the dominant CD3+CD56+NKG2C+ clonotypes in several donors. HCMV specificity of expanded NKG2C+ T cell clones remained unclear.

As the method of synthesis, 5'RACE template switching with UMIs yielded TCR beta cDNA. TCRdb reanalyzed the 5' RACE reads, giving one entry per CDR3 protein sequence and no DNA. The table for this sample gives 200,000 to 300,000 distinct CDR3 sequences. About this clonotype: Its specificity is not known.

The clonotype comes from a man between 18 and 29 years old in good health. Sequencing was performed on blood T cells: a sorted CD56 or NKG2C T cell subset, CD4+ or CD8+ T cells, or bulk PBMC T cells (not recorded which). The gene calls are TRBV30 and TRBJ2-6; TCRdb picks TRBD2, but there is no DNA to check that call. CDR3 residues: CAWESGTSSGANVLTF.